These 17 T cell receptor beta chains share one sample of origin, sequenced in a study of human T cells and chemical hapten exposure. From the RACE reads, TCRdb called clonotypes with MiXCR, one entry per CDR3 protein. The table records around 300,000 distinct CDR3 sequences, about 7% of them present only once. Time point meaning: patch test 1, 2 weeks after DPC sensitization. Treatment reported: therapeutic diphenylcyclopropenone sensitization with weekly scalp DPC. The sample was whole blood, taken in connection with sensitization to the hapten diphenylcyclopropenone (DPC). The receptors come from a woman aged 18-30 years with alopecia areata. Some clones in this sample may be carry-over from other donors' samples.

This clonotype has at least ten counts. This chain connects TRBV28 to TRBJ2-3; unclear D gene. Trimming took 2 bases from V and 1 from J, leaving 19 bases between them. CDR1 and CDR2 from the germline V gene are MDHEN and SYDVKM. The CDR3 sequence is 18 residues long. Here the CDR3 DNA reads TGTGCCAGCAGTTTACCCGATAACCTACTTCGGGGCACAGATACGCAGTATTTT. Translated, it gives CASSLPDNLLRGTDTQYF.

This clonotype has more than one count but fewer than ten. The V gene is TRBV6-2 or TRBV6-3, the J gene TRBJ2-6; D gene uncertain. CDR1 is MNHEY and CDR2 is SVGEGT in the germline V gene. This CDR3 region has 15 residues. Trimming took 5 bases from V and 4 from J, leaving 12 bases between them. The CDR3 protein is CASSRPSSGANVLTF. The CDR3 DNA reads as TGTGCCAGCAGTCGTCCGAGTTCCGGGGCCAACGTCCTGACTTTC.

This clonotype showed up just a few times. V gene TRBV7-8 combines with J gene TRBJ1-2, with 7 bases identical to TRBD1. After removal of 1 base from V and 7 bases from J, the junction contained 9 bases not matched to a gene. The CDR3 runs 15 residues. Germline CDR1 and CDR2: SGHVS and FQNEAQ. The CDR3 DNA reads as TGTGCCAGCAGCTTAGATAGCATGGCAGGGGGTGGCTACACCTTC. This translates into CASSLDSMAGGGYTF.

J is TRBJ1-1 and V is TRBV5-1; no firm D call. This CDR3 is built from 14 residues. Germline lookup yields CDR1 SGHRS and CDR2 YFSETQ. The V gene lost 4 bases and the J gene lost 3 bases, with 13 bases spanning the gap. CDR3 sequence reads: CASSRDNSDTEAFF. CDR3 nucleotide sequence: TGCGCCAGCAGCCGTGATAACTCAGACACTGAAGCTTTCTTT.

The chain recombines TRBV2 with TRBJ2-1; tentative D call: TRBD2 (6 bases). The germline CDR1 and CDR2 sequences are SNHLY and FYNNEI. Trimming took 10 bases from V and 9 from J, leaving 13 bases between them. This CDR3 has 11 residues. As DNA, the CDR3 is TGTGCCATCACGACGGGGGTTGAGCAGTTCTTC. Encoded protein: CAITTGVEQFF.

The chain employs TRBV20-1 and TRBJ2-7; D possibly corresponds to TRBD1 (5 bases). With 0 bases removed from V and 0 bases from J, the gap between germline ends came to 15 bases. This CDR3 contains 16 residues. Germline V gene lookup returns CDR1 DFQATT and CDR2 SNEGSKA (reference sequence). CDR3 protein: CSARDPSGIFSYEQYF. The CDR3 DNA reads TGCAGTGCTAGAGATCCCTCAGGGATATTCTCCTACGAGCAGTACTTC.

This clonotype was found many times. V is TRBV20-1 and J is TRBJ2-4; D gene ambiguous. V was pared by 0 bases and J by 5 bases, with 11 bases between. Germline-derived CDR1 and CDR2 are DFQATT and SNEGSKA (reference sequence). CDR3 length equals 14 residues. The CDR3 bases are TGCAGTGCTAGAGATCCGCGCACCCAAAACATTCAGTACTTC. Translation: CSARDPRTQNIQYF.

This clonotype was seen ten or more times. This sequence joins TRBV6-5 and TRBJ2-3; D assignment may be TRBD1 or TRBD2 (5 bases each). CDR1 MNHEY and CDR2 SVGAGI come from the germline V gene. Trimming shortened V by 7 bases and J by 3 bases, and 11 bases separated the two germline ends. The CDR3 contains 13 residues. The CDR3 region has the DNA TGTGCCAGCAAAAGGGGAGCGACAGATACGCAGTATTTT. It is translated as CASKRGATDTQYF.

The chain employs TRBV29-1 and TRBJ1-5, with D maybe TRBD1 (5 bases). Trimming cost V 4 bases and J 3 bases, with 13 bases left between them. In germline, CDR1 is SQVTM, CDR2 ANQGSEA. This CDR3 is built from 14 residues. CDR3 DNA: TGCAGCGTTGGGACGGCAGGGCACAATCAGCCCCAGCATTTT. This sequence encodes CSVGTAGHNQPQHF.

This sequence joins TRBV4-2 and TRBJ2-7, with unresolved D. Trimming removed 0 bases from V and 0 bases from J, with 24 bases in between. Germline CDR1 LGHNA, CDR2 YNFKEQ. The CDR3 runs to 20 residues. CDR3 DNA sequence: TGTGCCAGCAGCCAAGATCAGGAAGCATTGGCATGGGGTCCCTCCTACGAGCAGTACTTC. Encoded protein: CASSQDQEALAWGPSYEQYF.

The sample holds many counts of this clonotype. The chain combines TRBV4-1 with TRBJ2-2, with D unclear. Looked up from germline, CDR1 is MGHRA and CDR2 is YSYEKL. The CDR3 is 15 amino acids. V shed 0 bases and J shed 3 bases, with 8 bases lying between them. In nucleotides, the CDR3 is TGCGCCAGCAGCCAAGATTCCCTCTACACCGGGGAGCTGTTTTTT. This codes for CASSQDSLYTGELFF.

The V gene is TRBV2, the J gene TRBJ2-5; D is unclear. V lost 7 bases, J lost 1 base, and 13 bases lay in between. Germline values: CDR1 SNHLY, CDR2 FYNNEI. This CDR3 comprises 14 residues. The DNA for the CDR3 is TGTGCCAGCAACCCCCGCGCAAGCCAAGAGACCCAGTACTTC. Amino acid sequence: CASNPRASQETQYF.

This clonotype has a handful of counts. V and J are TRBV5-6 and TRBJ1-5; 9 nucleotides line up with TRBD1. CDR1 and CDR2 from the germline V gene are SGHDT and YYEEEE. J gave up 7 bases and V 2 bases, and 7 bases lay outside the gene matches. CDR3 length: 15 residues. The CDR3 DNA follows: TGTGCCAGCAGCTTCTCCGGGACAGGGAACCAGCCCCAGCATTTT. Translation gives CASSFSGTGNQPQHF.

This clonotype came up many times. The chain recombines TRBV20-1 with TRBJ2-7, with 9 bases that match TRBD1. The trim removed 5 bases at V and 4 bases at J, leaving 9 bases unmatched. The CDR3 extends over 14 amino acids. Germline CDR1 is DFQATT and CDR2 is SNEGSKA (reference sequence). CDR3 sequence: CSAPAGQGRYEQYF. CDR3 nucleotide sequence: TGCAGTGCTCCGGCAGGACAGGGGCGGTACGAGCAGTACTTC.

This clonotype was seen many times. This chain links TRBV12-3 or TRBV12-4 with TRBJ1-5, with 8 bases matching TRBD1. This CDR3 spans 19 amino acids. The trim removed 3 bases at V and 0 bases at J, leaving 13 bases unmatched. The CDR3 is CASSFSIGTGIHSNQPQHF. The CDR3 nucleotides read TGTGCCAGCAGTTTTTCAATCGGGACAGGAATTCATAGCAATCAGCCCCAGCATTTT.

This clonotype has at least ten counts. The chain joins TRBV12-3 or TRBV12-4 to TRBJ2-7; D is ambiguous. This CDR3 spans 11 amino acids. V was pared by 6 bases and J by 6 bases, with 9 bases between. In nucleotides, the CDR3 is TGTGCCAGCAGAGGGCGCGGCGAGCAGTACTTC. It codes for CASRGRGEQYF.

In the case of this clonotype: Being one base from a much bigger clone, this may be a read error. This chain links TRBV3-1 with TRBJ2-3; unclear D gene. The CDR3 extends over 12 amino acids. CDR1 is LGHDT, CDR2 YNNKEL, per germline (reference sequence). Trimming removed 2 bases at V and 3 bases at J, with 3 bases between. The CDR3 DNA follows: TGTGCCAGCAGCCAACTTACAGATACGCAGTATTTT. Its translation is CASSQLTDTQYF.